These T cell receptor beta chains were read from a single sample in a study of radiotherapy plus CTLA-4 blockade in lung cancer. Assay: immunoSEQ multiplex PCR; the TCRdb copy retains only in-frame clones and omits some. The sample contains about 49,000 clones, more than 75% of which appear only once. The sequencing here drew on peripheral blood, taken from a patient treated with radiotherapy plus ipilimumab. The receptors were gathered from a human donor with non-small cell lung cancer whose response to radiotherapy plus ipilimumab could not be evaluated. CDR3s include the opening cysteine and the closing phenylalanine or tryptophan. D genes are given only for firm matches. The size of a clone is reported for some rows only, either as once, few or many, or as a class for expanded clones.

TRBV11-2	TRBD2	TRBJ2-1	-	CASSLDWLAAPYEQFF	TGTGCCAGCAGCTTAGATTGGCTAGCGGCACCCTATGAGCAGTTCTTC
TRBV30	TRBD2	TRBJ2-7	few	CAWIISGSHEQYF	TGTGCCTGGATTATTAGCGGGAGCCACGAGCAGTACTTC
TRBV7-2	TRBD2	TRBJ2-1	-	CASSSLAGAGHNEQFF	TGTGCCAGCAGTTCACTAGCGGGCGCGGGGCACAATGAGCAGTTCTTC
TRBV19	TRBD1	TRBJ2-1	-	CASTTPGTGYNEQFF	TGTGCCAGTACTACCCCCGGGACAGGCTACAATGAGCAGTTCTTC
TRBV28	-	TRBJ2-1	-	CASYDRSSYNEQFF	TGTGCCAGCTACGACAGAAGCTCCTACAATGAGCAGTTCTTC
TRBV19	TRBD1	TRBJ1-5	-	CASSKDGTGVYSNQPQHF	TGTGCCAGTAGTAAGGACGGGACAGGAGTTTATAGCAATCAGCCCCAGCATTTT
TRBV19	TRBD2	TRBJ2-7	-	CASSGTSGSYEQYF	TGTGCCAGTAGCGGGACTAGCGGGAGCTACGAGCAGTACTTC
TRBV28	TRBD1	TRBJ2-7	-	CATDTGLTGIYEQYF	TGTGCCACCGACACGGGGCTGACAGGGATCTACGAGCAGTACTTC
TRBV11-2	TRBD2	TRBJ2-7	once	CASSLLAASYEQYF	TGTGCCAGCAGCTTACTAGCGGCCTCCTACGAGCAGTACTTC
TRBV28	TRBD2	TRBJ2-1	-	CASSLDRLAESSYNEQFF	TGTGCCAGCAGTCTAGACCGACTAGCGGAAAGCTCCTACAATGAGCAGTTCTTC
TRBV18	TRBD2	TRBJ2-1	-	CASSPLAERGGGNEQFF	TGTGCCAGCTCACCGCTCGCTGAGCGGGGGGGTGGCAATGAGCAGTTCTTC
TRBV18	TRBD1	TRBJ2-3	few	CASSPPGQSTDTQYF	TGTGCCAGCTCACCTCCGGGACAGAGCACAGATACGCAGTATTTT
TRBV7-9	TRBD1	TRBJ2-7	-	CASSSAPGQPYYEQYF	TGTGCCAGCAGCTCGGCCCCGGGACAGCCTTACTACGAGCAGTACTTC
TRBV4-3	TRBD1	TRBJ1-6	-	CASSQDFGTGGSPLHF	TGCGCCAGCAGCCAAGATTTTGGGACAGGGGGTTCACCCCTCCACTTT
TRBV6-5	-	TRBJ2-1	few	CASSYSGRYNEQFF	TGTGCCAGCAGTTACTCGGGCCGTTACAATGAGCAGTTCTTC
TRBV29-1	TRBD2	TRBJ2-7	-	CSVGRLAGEGEQYF	TGCAGCGTTGGACGACTAGCGGGAGAAGGCGAGCAGTACTTC
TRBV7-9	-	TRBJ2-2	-	CASSLGASHTGELFF	TGTGCCAGCAGCCTTGGGGCGTCTCACACCGGGGAGCTGTTTTTT
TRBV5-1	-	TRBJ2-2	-	CASSLGGTEDTGELFF	TGCGCCAGCAGTCTTGGAGGGACAGAGGACACCGGGGAGCTGTTTTTT
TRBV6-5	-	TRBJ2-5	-	CASSTLQGRQETQYF	TGTGCCAGCAGCACCCTGCAGGGGCGACAAGAGACCCAGTACTTC
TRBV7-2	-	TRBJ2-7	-	CASTYRGGGPYEQYF	TGTGCCAGCACCTATCGGGGAGGGGGTCCCTACGAGCAGTACTTC
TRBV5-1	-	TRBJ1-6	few	CASRWGEGSPLHF	TGCGCCAGCAGATGGGGTGAGGGATCACCCCTCCACTTT
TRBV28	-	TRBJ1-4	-	CASSLSGFPVKLFF	TGTGCCAGCAGTTTATCCGGGTTTCCGGTAAAACTGTTTTTT
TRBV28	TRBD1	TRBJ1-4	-	CASSSLRTGASEKLFF	TGTGCCAGCAGTTCCCTCCGGACAGGGGCTTCTGAAAAACTGTTTTTT
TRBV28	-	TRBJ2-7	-	CASSTTSYYEQYF	TGTGCCAGCAGTACGACTAGTTACTACGAGCAGTACTTC
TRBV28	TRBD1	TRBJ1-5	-	CASSSRQGSNQPQHF	TGTGCCAGCAGTTCCCGACAGGGAAGCAATCAGCCCCAGCATTTT
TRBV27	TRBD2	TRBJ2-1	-	CASRPGGSGRVDEQFF	TGTGCCAGCAGACCCGGAGGTAGCGGGAGGGTCGATGAGCAGTTCTTC
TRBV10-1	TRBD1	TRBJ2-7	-	CASRGTGDHEQYF	TGCGCCAGCAGAGGGACAGGGGATCACGAGCAGTACTTC
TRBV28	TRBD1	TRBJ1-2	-	CAITHTTGGSYGYTF	TGTGCCATCACCCATACTACAGGGGGAAGCTATGGCTACACCTTC